These 16 T cell receptor beta chains came from one sample sequenced in a study of Tregs in tolerant kidney transplant recipients. Profiling relied on immunoSEQ multiplex PCR, and the TCRdb table lists in-frame clones only, not all of them. The repertoire holds tens of thousands of clones, with around 90% as singletons. The sequencing used Tregs from blood, collected before the transplant. The receptors were sampled from a human donor who received a combined kidney and bone marrow transplant.

The chain combines TRBV7-3 with TRBJ2-2; 11 positions agree with TRBD2. The germline V gene has CDR1 SGHTA and CDR2 FQGTGA. Unmatched junction bases numbered 4, after V lost 5 bases and J lost 2 bases. The CDR3 sequence is 16 residues long. CDR3 sequence: CASSLGTSGNTGELFF. DNA of the CDR3: TGTGCCAGCAGCCTGGGGACTAGCGGTAACACCGGGGAGCTGTTTTTT.

This chain connects TRBV27 to TRBJ2-1; 12 nucleotides line up with TRBD2. V trimming: 6 bases; J trimming: 9 bases; junction bases outside the gene matches: 3. The CDR3 totals 13 residues. Germline CDR1 is MNHEY and CDR2 is SMNVEV (reference sequence). Here the CDR3 DNA reads TGTGCCAGCAGGGGACTAGCGGGCGCTGAGCAGTTCTTC. It translates to CASRGLAGAEQFF.

In regard to this clone: A read error may account for a junction end that differs from germline. The chain links TRBV28 to TRBJ2-5, with 9 bases matching TRBD2. Germline-derived CDR1 and CDR2 are MDHEN and SYDVKM. The CDR3 consists of 15 residues. This CDR3 reads CASGLAGANQETQYF. Here the CDR3 DNA reads TGTGCCAGCGGCTTAGCGGGAGCAAACCAGGAGACCCAGTACTTC. Using reference TRBV28 and TRBJ2-5 for the parts outside the CDR3, the full variable domain is DVKVTQSSRYLVKRTGEKVFLECVQDMDHENMFWYRQDPGLGLRLIYFSYDVKMKEKGDIPEGYSVSREKKERFSLILESASTNQTSMYLCASGLAGANQETQYFGPGTRLLVL.

Notes on this clone: This sample includes further DNA sequences coding for the same CDR3. V and J are TRBV18 and TRBJ2-3, with D uncertain. The V gene lost 6 bases and the J gene lost 0 bases, with 13 bases spanning the gap. The CDR3 is 15 amino acids. Germline loops: CDR1 KGHSH, CDR2 LQKENI. The DNA for the CDR3 is TGTGCCAGCTCTGGTGTTGATTCTAGCACAGATACGCAGTATTTT. Amino acid sequence: CASSGVDSSTDTQYF.

The chain carries TRBV10-2 and TRBJ1-3; TRBD1 matches at 7 bases. Germline V gene lookup returns CDR1 WSHSY and CDR2 SAAADI. With 3 bases clipped from V and 4 bases from J, the junction kept 0 bases outside the gene matches. This CDR3 comprises 13 residues. Written as DNA, the CDR3 is TGCGCCAGCAGTGAACAGGGGGGAAACACCATATATTTT. This codes for CASSEQGGNTIYF.

The chain couples TRBV19 to TRBJ2-7, with TRBD1 identical over 9 bases. The V and J ends lost 4 bases and 2 bases, in that order; junction bases with no gene match: 6. This CDR3 is built from 15 residues. CDR1 is LNHDA and CDR2 is SQIVND in the germline V gene (reference sequence). In DNA form, the CDR3 reads TGTGCCAGTAGTAGCAGGACAGGGGTCACCTACGAGCAGTACTTC. Protein product: CASSSRTGVTYEQYF. The full variable domain, in which reference TRBV19 and TRBJ2-7 provide the parts outside the CDR3, is DGGITQSPKYLFRKEGQNVTLSCEQNLNHDAMYWYRQDPGQGLRLIYYSQIVNDFQKGDIAEGYSVSREKKESFPLTVTSAQKNPTAFYLCASSSRTGVTYEQYFGPGTRLTVT.

The chain employs TRBV28 and TRBJ2-1; 12 bases agree with TRBD2. Trimming cost V 5 bases and J 8 bases; bases outside gene matches: 7. CDR3 length: 15 residues. Per the germline V gene, CDR1 is MDHEN and CDR2 is SYDVKM. CDR3 region: CASSPWTSGNDEQFF. The CDR3 coding sequence is TGTGCCAGCAGTCCGTGGACTAGCGGGAATGATGAGCAGTTCTTC.

This clone was counted only a few times. This sequence joins TRBV19 and TRBJ2-7, with 8 positions matching TRBD2. Germline V gene data show CDR1 as LNHDA and CDR2 as SQIVND (reference sequence). V was pared by 2 bases and J by 5 bases, with 8 bases of the junction left unmatched. This CDR3 comprises 15 residues. The CDR3 protein is CASSIQTGGPHEQYF. The CDR3 nucleotides read TGTGCCAGTAGTATACAAACGGGAGGGCCGCACGAGCAGTACTTC.

This chain joins TRBV11-2 and TRBJ2-1, with a possible D match to TRBD2 (5 bases). There are 17 residues in the CDR3. V lost 7 bases, J lost 4 bases, and 23 bases lay in between. Germline lookup yields CDR1 SGHAT and CDR2 FQNNGV. The CDR3 sequence is CASTPTSLGGQYNEQFF. Here the CDR3 DNA reads TGTGCCAGCACCCCTACAAGCCTGGGCGGGCAATACAATGAGCAGTTCTTC.

The chain couples TRBV6-5 to TRBJ1-1, with no clear D. Germline V CDR1 and CDR2: MNHEY, SVGAGI. This CDR3 has 12 amino acids. V was trimmed by 0 bases and J by 7 bases, leaving 6 bases between them. The CDR3 here is CASSYSGGEAFF. The DNA of the CDR3 is TGTGCCAGCAGTTACTCAGGCGGTGAAGCTTTCTTT.

The chain links TRBV7-9 to TRBJ2-1; perhaps TRBD2 as D (6 bases). The V end lost 1 base, the J end lost 0 bases, and 13 bases lay between the germline ends. Germline-derived CDR1 and CDR2 are SEHNR and FQNEAQ (reference sequence). The CDR3 has 17 residues. CDR3 sequence (DNA): TGTGCCAGCAGCTTAGGGGTTGGAGGGGCCTCCTACAATGAGCAGTTCTTC. Translated: CASSLGVGGASYNEQFF.

This rearrangement joins TRBV18 to TRBJ2-1, with D unresolved. Germline CDR1 KGHSH, CDR2 LQKENI. Between the trimmed V and J ends, which lost 3 bases and 0 bases, there was a span of 12 bases. The CDR3 length is 16 residues. This chain's CDR3 is CASSPPNFSSYNEQFF. CDR3 in DNA: TGTGCCAGCTCACCCCCTAACTTCAGCTCCTACAATGAGCAGTTCTTC. Together with reference TRBV18 and TRBJ2-1, the CDR3 gives the full variable domain: NAGVMQNPRHLVRRRGQEARLRCSPMKGHSHVYWYRQLPEEGLKFMVYLQKENIIDESGMPKERFSAEFPKEGPSILRIQQVVRGDSAAYFCASSPPNFSSYNEQFFGPGTRLTVL.

The gene calls are TRBV11-2 and TRBJ2-3, with 8 bases that match TRBD1. V shed 5 bases, J shed 4 bases, and the junction held 8 bases outside the gene matches. Germline CDR1 SGHAT, CDR2 FQNNGV. The CDR3 spans 15 residues. The CDR3 DNA sequence: TGTGCCAGCAGCCGGACAGGGTCGGGCGCAGATACGCAGTATTTT. Translated, it gives CASSRTGSGADTQYF.

The chain recombines TRBV9 with TRBJ2-7; TRBD1 might be the D (5 bases). The ends were cut back, 0 bases at V and 2 bases at J, with 9 bases in the middle. The germline V gene has CDR1 SGDLS and CDR2 YYNGEE. This CDR3 has 14 amino acids. The CDR3 bases are TGTGCCAGCAGCGTAGATCAGGGCACCTACGAGCAGTACTTC. Amino acid sequence: CASSVDQGTYEQYF.

V and J are TRBV27 and TRBJ2-3, with D unresolved. V was clipped by 3 bases and J by 3 bases, with 13 bases between them. The CDR3 runs 15 residues. The germline gives CDR1 MNHEY, CDR2 SMNVEV (reference sequence). CDR3 sequence (DNA): TGTGCCAGCAGTTTCCTTGCCGGGTCGACAGATACGCAGTATTTT. Protein product: CASSFLAGSTDTQYF.

The chain employs TRBV23-1 and TRBJ2-6; D not resolved. TRBV23-1 is designated an ORF whose function remains uncertain. This CDR3 has 18 residues. Trimming cost V 5 bases and J 5 bases, with 22 bases left between them. CDR3 in DNA: TGCGCCAGCAGTGATCCGAGTACGCAACAAAGTCGGGCCAACGTCCTGACTTTC. It is translated as CASSDPSTQQSRANVLTF.